Listed here is a single T cell receptor beta chain. What it recognizes is unknown. Sequence at one end of the junction differs from germline and may be a read error. The data were taken from a study of T cell repertoires in cytomegalovirus infection. Looking at the study overall: Recently identified HLA-C-restricted CMV epitopes and well-studied HLA-B-restricted CMV epitopes were used by the study.

TCRdb used MiXCR to reprocess the reads, holding one entry per CDR3 protein. The sample has tens of thousands of distinct CDR3 sequences; around half are singletons. The CDR3 is 8 amino acids. Germline CDR1 SGHAT, CDR2 FQNNGV. Whole-study results and caveats: Based on cumulative public TCR beta family frequency, carriers of CMV plus the relevant HLA were identified.

Sequenced material: CD8+ T cells from cultured PBMCs, taken from culture after CMV antigen stimulation. The receptor was derived from a human donor in good health (CMV status not recorded). Some clones in this sample may be carry-over from other donors' samples. The rearrangement joins TRBV11-2 to TRBJ2-1; D is undetermined. CDR3 nucleotide sequence: TGTGCCAGCAGCCCAAACGTCTTC. Residues: CASSPNVF. The entire variable domain, with the rest obtained from reference TRBV11-2 and TRBJ2-1, is as follows: EAGVAQSPRYKIIEKRQSVAFWCNPISGHATLYWYQQILGQGPKLLIQFQNNGVVDDSQLPKDRFSAERLKGVDSTLKIQPAKLEDSAVYLCASSPNVFGPGTRLTVL.